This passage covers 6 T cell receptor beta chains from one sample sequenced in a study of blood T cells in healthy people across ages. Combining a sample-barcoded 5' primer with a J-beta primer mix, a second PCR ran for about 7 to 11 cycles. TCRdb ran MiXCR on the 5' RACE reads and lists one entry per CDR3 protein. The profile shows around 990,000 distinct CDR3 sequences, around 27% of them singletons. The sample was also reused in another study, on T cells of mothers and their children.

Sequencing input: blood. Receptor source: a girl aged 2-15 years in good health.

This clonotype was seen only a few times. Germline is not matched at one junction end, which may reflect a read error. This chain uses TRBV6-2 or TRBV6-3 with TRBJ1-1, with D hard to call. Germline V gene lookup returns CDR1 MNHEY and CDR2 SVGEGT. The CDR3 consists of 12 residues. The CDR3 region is CAGSSPSTEAFF. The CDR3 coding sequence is TGTGCCGGCAGTTCCCCGTCCACTGAAGCTTTCTTT.

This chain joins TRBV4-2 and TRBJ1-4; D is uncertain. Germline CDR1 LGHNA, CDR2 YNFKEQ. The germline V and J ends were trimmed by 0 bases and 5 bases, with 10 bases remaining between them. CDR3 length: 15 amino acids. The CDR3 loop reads CASSQDLEQNEKLFF. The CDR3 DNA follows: TGTGCCAGCAGCCAAGATTTGGAACAGAATGAAAAACTGTTTTTT.

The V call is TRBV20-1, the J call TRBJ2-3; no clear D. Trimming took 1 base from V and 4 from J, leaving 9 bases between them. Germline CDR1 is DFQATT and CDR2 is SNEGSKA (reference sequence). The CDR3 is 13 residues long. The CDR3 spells CSARGSISDTQYF. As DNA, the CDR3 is TGCAGTGCTAGAGGATCCATTTCAGATACGCAGTATTTT.

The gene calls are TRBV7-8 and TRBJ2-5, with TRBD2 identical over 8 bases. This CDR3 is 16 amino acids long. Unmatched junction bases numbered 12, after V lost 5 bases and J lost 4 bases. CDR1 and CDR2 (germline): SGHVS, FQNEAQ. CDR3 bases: TGTGCCAGCAGCCCCCTGGGTAGCGGGGTAGGAGAGACCCAGTACTTC. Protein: CASSPLGSGVGETQYF. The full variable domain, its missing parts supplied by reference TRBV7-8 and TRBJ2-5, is GAGVSQSPRYKVAKRGQDVALRCDPISGHVSLFWYQQALGQGPEFLTYFQNEAQLDKSGLPSDRFFAERPEGSVSTLKIQRTQQEDSAVYLCASSPLGSGVGETQYFGPGTRLLVL.

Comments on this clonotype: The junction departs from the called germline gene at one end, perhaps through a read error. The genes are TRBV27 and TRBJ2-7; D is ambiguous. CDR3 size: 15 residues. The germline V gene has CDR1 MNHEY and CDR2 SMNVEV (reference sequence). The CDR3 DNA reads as TGTGCCGGCAGTTTCCTGGGCATCGCGGTCTACGAGCAGTACTTC. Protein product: CAGSFLGIAVYEQYF.

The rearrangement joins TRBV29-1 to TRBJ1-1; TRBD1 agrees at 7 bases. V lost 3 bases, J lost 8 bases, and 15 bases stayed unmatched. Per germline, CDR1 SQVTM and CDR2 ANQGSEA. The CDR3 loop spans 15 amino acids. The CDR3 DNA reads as TGCAGCGTTGAGTTGGCCGACAGGGAGTCCTCCGAAGCTTTCTTT. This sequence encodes CSVELADRESSEAFF.